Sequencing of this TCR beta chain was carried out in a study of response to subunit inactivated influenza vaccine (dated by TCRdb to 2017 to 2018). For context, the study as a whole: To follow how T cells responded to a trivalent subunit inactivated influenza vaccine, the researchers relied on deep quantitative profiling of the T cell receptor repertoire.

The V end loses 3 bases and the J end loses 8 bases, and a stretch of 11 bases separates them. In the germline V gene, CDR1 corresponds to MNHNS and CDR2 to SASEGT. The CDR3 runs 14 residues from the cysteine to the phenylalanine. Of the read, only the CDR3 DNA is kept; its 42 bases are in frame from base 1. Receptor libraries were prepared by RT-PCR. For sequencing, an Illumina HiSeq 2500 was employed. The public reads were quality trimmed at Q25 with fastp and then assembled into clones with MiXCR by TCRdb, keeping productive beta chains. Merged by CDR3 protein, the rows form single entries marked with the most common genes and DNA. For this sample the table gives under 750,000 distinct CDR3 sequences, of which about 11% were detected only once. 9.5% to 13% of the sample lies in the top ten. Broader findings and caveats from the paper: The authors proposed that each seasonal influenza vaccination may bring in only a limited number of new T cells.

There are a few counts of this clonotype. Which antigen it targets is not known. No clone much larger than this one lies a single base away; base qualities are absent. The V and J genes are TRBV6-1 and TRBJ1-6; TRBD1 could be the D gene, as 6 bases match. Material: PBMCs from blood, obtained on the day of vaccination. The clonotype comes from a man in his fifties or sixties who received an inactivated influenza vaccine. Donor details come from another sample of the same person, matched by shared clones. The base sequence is TGTGCCAGCAGTGACAGGGGAAGGGATTCACCCCTCCACTTT. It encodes CASSDRGRDSPLHF.